This T cell receptor beta chain was retrieved from a study of T cell responses to AZD1222 COVID-19 vaccine. Broader study findings: White British donors predominated, females outnumbered males, and clonal diversity was possibly underestimated. At 160-218 and 743-854, vaccine-associated CD4 TCRs were dominant, and they spanned spike. AZD1222 recipients seropositive at baseline numbered only 5 to 7. Repertoires were obtained solely post-peak T cell response.

This CDR3 contains 16 residues. V lost 6 bases and J 4 bases, leaving 19 bases between the germline ends. Germline V gives CDR1 SGHNT, CDR2 YYREEE (reference sequence). Note on this clone: Its specificity is unknown.

This table comes from immunoSEQ multiplex PCR, and its TCRdb copy is limited to in-frame clones, with some not included. This sample has roughly 120,000 clones, with about nine tenths found just once. Here the sequenced sample was peripheral blood, taken 28 days after the second AZD1222 dose. This clonotype was obtained from an adult who received the AZD1222 COVID-19 vaccine. The chain recombines TRBV5-4 with TRBJ2-2; possibly TRBD1 or TRBD2 for D (6 bases each). The CDR3 here is CASTRGRGPITGELFF. The CDR3 nucleotides read TGTGCCAGCACCCGCGGTCGGGGGCCTATCACCGGGGAGCTGTTTTTT.